One sample yielded the 9 T cell receptor beta chains listed below, sequenced in a study of cytomegalovirus exposure and HLA in healthy donors. Use of 60 Vbeta and 13 Jbeta primers characterized the PCR. TCRdb's copy holds only in-frame clones and misses some; the assay was immunoSEQ multiplex PCR. The sample includes about 95,000 clones, 65% to 90% of them seen just once. The sequenced sample was PBMCs. Every receptor here comes from a woman aged 65 to 85 in good health and CMV-seropositive.

This sequence joins TRBV6-6 and TRBJ2-7; D is ambiguous. Trimming cost V 0 bases and J 1 base, with 10 bases left between them. CDR1 and CDR2 from the germline V gene are MNHNY and SVGAGI (reference sequence). The CDR3 loop spans 15 amino acids. In nucleotides, the CDR3 is TGTGCCAGCAGTTACTCGAAGGCAGGTTCCTACGAGCAGTACTTC. As protein: CASSYSKAGSYEQYF.

V gene TRBV7-8 combines with J gene TRBJ2-2; D not certain. Between the trimmed V and J ends, which lost 1 base and 2 bases, there was a span of 5 bases. Germline V gene sequence: CDR1 SGHVS, CDR2 FQNEAQ. CDR3 length: 14 residues. The CDR3: CASSLGHNTGELFF. The DNA for the CDR3 is TGTGCCAGCAGCTTAGGACACAACACCGGGGAGCTGTTTTTT.

The V gene is TRBV11-2, the J gene TRBJ2-1, with TRBD2 as a possible D gene (6 bases). Germline V gene lookup returns CDR1 SGHAT and CDR2 FQNNGV. Trimming pared 1 base from V and 0 bases from J, leaving 13 bases between. CDR3 length equals 17 residues. DNA for the CDR3: TGTGCCAGCAGCTTAGTTGCTAGCGCGAGCTCCTACAATGAGCAGTTCTTC. Translated, it gives CASSLVASASSYNEQFF.

V usage is TRBV18 and J usage is TRBJ2-2; possibly TRBD2 for D (5 bases). Between the trimmed V and J ends, which lost 3 bases and 0 bases, there was a span of 11 bases. CDR1 and CDR2 (germline): KGHSH, LQKENI. The CDR3 is 16 residues long. The CDR3 nucleotides are TGTGCCAGCTCACCTCCTCGCGGGCCGAACACCGGGGAGCTGTTTTTT. Its protein product is CASSPPRGPNTGELFF.

The chain is built from TRBV7-3 and TRBJ2-1; TRBD2 agrees at 10 bases. V lost 5 bases and J lost 6; bases outside the gene matches: 4. From germline, CDR1 is SGHTA and CDR2 FQGTGA. The CDR3 consists of 14 residues. CDR3 nucleotides: TGTGCCAGCAGCCTTTTAGCGGGGGGCAATGAGCAGTTCTTC. It codes for CASSLLAGGNEQFF.

This clone was observed a handful of times. The chain couples TRBV6-5 to TRBJ1-1; D is unclear. V lost 2 bases and J lost 3, with 13 bases in between. Germline V lookup: CDR1 MNHEY, CDR2 SVGAGI. CDR3 length: 15 residues. The CDR3 region is CASSYGASLDTEAFF. In nucleotides, the CDR3 is TGTGCCAGCAGTTACGGAGCGTCCCTGGACACTGAAGCTTTCTTT.

About this clone itself: Germline and junction disagree at one end, which may indicate a read error. The J gene is TRBJ2-2, the V gene TRBV11-2, with D possibly TRBD1 on 5 matching bases. From germline, CDR1 is SGHAT and CDR2 FQNNGV. The CDR3 spans 14 residues. The CDR3 DNA reads as TGTACCAGCAGTACTACAGGGAACACCGGGGAGCTGTTTTTT. Translation: CTSSTTGNTGELFF.

The J gene is TRBJ2-3, the V gene TRBV7-2, with 9 bases aligning to TRBD1. The CDR3 is 17 amino acids. Germline V gene data show CDR1 as SGHTA and CDR2 as FQGNSA. J gave up 6 bases and V 6 bases, and 16 bases lay outside the gene matches. CDR3 residues: CASSSQPGQGYSDTQYF. The CDR3 coding sequence is TGTGCCAGCAGTTCACAACCGGGACAGGGTTATTCGGATACGCAGTATTTT.

The rearrangement links TRBV28 to TRBJ2-5; possible D gene TRBD2, 7 bases. The J call may be mistaken, given a closer DNA end match to TRBJ2-7. The CDR3 extends over 14 amino acids. The germline gives CDR1 MDHEN, CDR2 SYDVKM. The CDR3 DNA follows: TGTGCCAGCAGACAGGGCGGGGGAAACTACGAGCAGTACTTC. The encoded protein is CASRQGGGNYEQYF.